This TCR beta chain was profiled in a study of vaccination and CD4 T cells after COVID-19. Specified time point: late sampling 161 to 241 days after vaccination in a few convalescent patients. Treatment denoted: roughly 11-day PBMC culture with coronavirus spike peptide pools or control peptides (ViraFEST assay). A note on this clonotype: Its antigen remains unidentified.

CDR1 is SGHNT and CDR2 is YYREEE in the germline V gene (reference sequence). CDR3 length: 13 residues. The V end was cut by 5 bases, the J end by 2 bases, with 11 bases between. CD4+ T cells that had been cultured provided DNA sequenced with the Oncomine TCR Beta short-read assay. TCRdb re-called the PCR reads through MiXCR, storing one row per CDR3 protein. The data contain tens of thousands of distinct CDR3 sequences, over 25% of them seen just once; the ten biggest clones take up just over 7%. The chain joins TRBV5-4 to TRBJ2-7; D tentatively reads TRBD1 or TRBD2 (5 bases each). The clonotype comes from a human donor who had recovered from COVID-19. The material was CD4+ T cells from blood, cultured in vitro, obtained about 7 months after SARS-CoV-2 vaccination. The CDR3 sequence is CASSFGGTYEQYF. The CDR3 region has the DNA TGTGCCAGCAGTTTTGGGGGAACCTACGAGCAGTACTTC.